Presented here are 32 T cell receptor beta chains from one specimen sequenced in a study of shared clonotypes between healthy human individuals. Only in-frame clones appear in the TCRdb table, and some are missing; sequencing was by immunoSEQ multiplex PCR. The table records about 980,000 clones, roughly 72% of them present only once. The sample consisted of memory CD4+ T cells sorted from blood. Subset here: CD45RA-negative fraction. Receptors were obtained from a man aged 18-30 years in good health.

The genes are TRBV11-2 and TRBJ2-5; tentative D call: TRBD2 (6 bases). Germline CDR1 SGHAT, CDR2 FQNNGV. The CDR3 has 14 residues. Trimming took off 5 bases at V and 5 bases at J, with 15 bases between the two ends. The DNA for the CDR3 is TGTGCCAGCAGCCAGGGCGGGAAGTCGGAGACCCAGTACTTC. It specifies CASSQGGKSETQYF.

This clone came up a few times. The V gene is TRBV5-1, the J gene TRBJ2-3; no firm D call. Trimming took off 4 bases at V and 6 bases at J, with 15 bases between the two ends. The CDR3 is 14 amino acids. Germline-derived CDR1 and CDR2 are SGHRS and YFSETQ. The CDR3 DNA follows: TGCGCCAGCAGCCCGAACCGATGGGGTGATACGCAGTATTTT. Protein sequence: CASSPNRWGDTQYF.

The DNA of the CDR3 is TGTGCCAGCAGCGGCCGGGGGGCAGAGAACACAGATACGCAGTATTTT. Translation gives CASSGRGAENTDTQYF. The V and J genes are TRBV4-2 and TRBJ2-3; weak D call: TRBD2 (7 bases). From germline, CDR1 is LGHNA and CDR2 YNFKEQ. Trimming left V 5 bases short and J 2 bases short, with 17 bases between. The CDR3 runs to 16 residues.

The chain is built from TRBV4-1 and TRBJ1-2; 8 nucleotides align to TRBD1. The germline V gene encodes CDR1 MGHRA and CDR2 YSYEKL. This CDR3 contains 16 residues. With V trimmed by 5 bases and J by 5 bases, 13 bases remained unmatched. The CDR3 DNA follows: TGCGCCAGCAGCAAGGGACAGGCGGTGCCACGGTATGGCTACACCTTC. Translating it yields CASSKGQAVPRYGYTF.

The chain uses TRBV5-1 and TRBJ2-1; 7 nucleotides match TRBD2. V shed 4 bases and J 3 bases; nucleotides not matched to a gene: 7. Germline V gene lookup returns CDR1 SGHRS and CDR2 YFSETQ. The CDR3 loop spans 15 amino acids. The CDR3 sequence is CASSLLGGSYNEQFF. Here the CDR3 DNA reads TGCGCCAGCAGCCTCTTAGGCGGGAGCTACAATGAGCAGTTCTTC.

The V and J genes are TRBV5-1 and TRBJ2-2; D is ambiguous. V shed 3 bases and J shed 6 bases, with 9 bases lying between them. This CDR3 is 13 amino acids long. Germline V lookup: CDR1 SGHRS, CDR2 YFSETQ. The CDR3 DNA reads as TGCGCCAGCAGCTGGCCAGTCCCCGGGGAGCTGTTTTTT. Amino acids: CASSWPVPGELFF.

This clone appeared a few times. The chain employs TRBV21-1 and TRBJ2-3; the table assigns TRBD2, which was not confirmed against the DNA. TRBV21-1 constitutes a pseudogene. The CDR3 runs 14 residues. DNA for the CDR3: TGTGCCAGTGGGACTAGCGCCCGCACAGATACGCAGTATTTT. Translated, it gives CASGTSARTDTQYF.

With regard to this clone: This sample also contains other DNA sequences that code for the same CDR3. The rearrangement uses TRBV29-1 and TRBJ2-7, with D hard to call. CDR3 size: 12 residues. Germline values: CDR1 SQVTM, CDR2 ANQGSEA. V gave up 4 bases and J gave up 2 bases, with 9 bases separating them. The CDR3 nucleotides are TGCAGCGTTGCGGGCACAGCCTACGAGCAGTACTTC. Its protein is CSVAGTAYEQYF.

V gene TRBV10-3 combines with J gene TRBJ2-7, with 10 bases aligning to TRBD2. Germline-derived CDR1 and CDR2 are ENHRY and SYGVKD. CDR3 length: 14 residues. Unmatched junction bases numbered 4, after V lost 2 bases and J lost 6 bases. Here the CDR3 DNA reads TGTGCCATCAGTGAGCTAGCGGGGGAGAGCGAGCAGTACTTC. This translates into CAISELAGESEQYF.

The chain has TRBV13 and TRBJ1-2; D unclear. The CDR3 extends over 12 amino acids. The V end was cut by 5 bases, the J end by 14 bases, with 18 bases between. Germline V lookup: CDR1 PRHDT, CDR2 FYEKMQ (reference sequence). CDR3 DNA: TGTGCCAGCAGCCCTTATTGGAGACGGGAGACCTTC. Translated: CASSPYWRRETF.

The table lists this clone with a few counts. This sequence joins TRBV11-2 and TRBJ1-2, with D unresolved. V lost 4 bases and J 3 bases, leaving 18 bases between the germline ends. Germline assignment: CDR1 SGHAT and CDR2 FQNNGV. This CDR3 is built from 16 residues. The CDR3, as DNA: TGTGCCAGCAGCTCTCCGTGGGTCAGCGTGGACTATGGCTACACCTTC. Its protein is CASSSPWVSVDYGYTF.

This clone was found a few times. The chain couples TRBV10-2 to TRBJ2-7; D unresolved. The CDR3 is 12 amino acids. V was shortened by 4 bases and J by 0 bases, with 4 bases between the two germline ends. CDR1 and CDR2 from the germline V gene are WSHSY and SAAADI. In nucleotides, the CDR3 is TGCGCCAGCAGTGCGGACTCCTACGAGCAGTACTTC. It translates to CASSADSYEQYF.

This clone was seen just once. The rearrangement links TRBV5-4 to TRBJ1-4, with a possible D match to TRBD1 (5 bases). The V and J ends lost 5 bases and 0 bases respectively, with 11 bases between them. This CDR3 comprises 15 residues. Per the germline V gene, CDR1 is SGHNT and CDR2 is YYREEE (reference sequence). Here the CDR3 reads CASSWDRSTNEKLFF. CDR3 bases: TGTGCCAGCAGTTGGGACCGCTCAACTAATGAAAAACTGTTTTTT.

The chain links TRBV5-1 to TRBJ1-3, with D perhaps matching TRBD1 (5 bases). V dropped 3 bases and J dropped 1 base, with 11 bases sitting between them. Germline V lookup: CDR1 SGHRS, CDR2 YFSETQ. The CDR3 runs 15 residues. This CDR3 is CASSSAGLSGNTIYF. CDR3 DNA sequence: TGCGCCAGCAGCTCGGCAGGGTTATCTGGAAACACCATATATTTT.

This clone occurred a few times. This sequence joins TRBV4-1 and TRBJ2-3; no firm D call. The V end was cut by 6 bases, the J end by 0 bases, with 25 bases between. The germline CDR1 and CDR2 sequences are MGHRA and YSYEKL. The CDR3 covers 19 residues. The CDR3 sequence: CASRSLHIPGGSSTDTQYF. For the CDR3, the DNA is TGCGCCAGCAGATCGCTTCATATCCCTGGCGGTTCTAGCACAGATACGCAGTATTTT.

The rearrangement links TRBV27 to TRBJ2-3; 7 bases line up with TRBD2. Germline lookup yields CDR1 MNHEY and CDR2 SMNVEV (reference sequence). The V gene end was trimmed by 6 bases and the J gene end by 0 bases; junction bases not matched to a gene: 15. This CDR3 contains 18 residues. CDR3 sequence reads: CASSLGGSNLRSTDTQYF. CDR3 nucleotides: TGTGCCAGCAGCCTCGGGGGGTCGAACCTTAGGAGCACAGATACGCAGTATTTT.

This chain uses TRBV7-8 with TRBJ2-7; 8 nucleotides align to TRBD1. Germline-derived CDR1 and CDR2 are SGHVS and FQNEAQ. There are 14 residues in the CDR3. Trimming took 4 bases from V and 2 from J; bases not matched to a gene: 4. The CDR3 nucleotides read TGTGCCAGCAGCTACGGGACAGGAACCTACGAGCAGTACTTC. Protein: CASSYGTGTYEQYF.

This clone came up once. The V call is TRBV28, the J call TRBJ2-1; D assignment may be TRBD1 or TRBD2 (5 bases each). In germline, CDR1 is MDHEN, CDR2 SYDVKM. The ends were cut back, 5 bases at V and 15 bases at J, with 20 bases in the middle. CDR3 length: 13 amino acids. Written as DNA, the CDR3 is TGTGCCAGCAGTCCGGCCCCTGGGACGGGGTGGTTCTTC. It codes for CASSPAPGTGWFF.

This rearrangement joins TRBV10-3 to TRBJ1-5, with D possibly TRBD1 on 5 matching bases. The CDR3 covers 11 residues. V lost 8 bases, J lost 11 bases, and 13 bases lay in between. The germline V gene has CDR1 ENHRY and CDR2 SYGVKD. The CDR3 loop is CAISTGVAQHF. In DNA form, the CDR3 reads TGTGCCATCTCCACGGGGGTAGCCCAGCATTTT.

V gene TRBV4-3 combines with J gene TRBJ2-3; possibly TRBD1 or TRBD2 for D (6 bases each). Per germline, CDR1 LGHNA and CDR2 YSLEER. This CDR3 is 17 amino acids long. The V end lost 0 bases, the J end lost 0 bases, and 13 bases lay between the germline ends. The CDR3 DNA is TGCGCCAGCAGCCAAGAGGGGGGCGGGGTAAGCACAGATACGCAGTATTTT. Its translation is CASSQEGGGVSTDTQYF.

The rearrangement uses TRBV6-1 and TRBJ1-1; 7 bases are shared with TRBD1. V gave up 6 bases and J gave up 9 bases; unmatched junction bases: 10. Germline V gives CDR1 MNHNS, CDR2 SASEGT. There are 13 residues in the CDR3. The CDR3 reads CASSVQGNGQAFF. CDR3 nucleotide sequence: TGTGCCAGCAGCGTACAGGGGAACGGGCAAGCTTTCTTT.

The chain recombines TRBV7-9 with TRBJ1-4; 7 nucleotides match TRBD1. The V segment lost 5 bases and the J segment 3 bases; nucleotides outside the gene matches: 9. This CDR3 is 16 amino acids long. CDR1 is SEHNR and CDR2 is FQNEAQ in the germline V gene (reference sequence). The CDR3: CASSADTGAANEKLFF. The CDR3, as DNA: TGTGCCAGCAGCGCCGATACAGGGGCGGCTAATGAAAAACTGTTTTTT.

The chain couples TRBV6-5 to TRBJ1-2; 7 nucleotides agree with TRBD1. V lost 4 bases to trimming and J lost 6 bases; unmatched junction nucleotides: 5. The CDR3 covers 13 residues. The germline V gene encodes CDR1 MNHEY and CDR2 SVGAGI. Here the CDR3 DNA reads TGTGCCAGCAGTTCCCTCAGGGGGGATGGCTACACCTTC. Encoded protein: CASSSLRGDGYTF.

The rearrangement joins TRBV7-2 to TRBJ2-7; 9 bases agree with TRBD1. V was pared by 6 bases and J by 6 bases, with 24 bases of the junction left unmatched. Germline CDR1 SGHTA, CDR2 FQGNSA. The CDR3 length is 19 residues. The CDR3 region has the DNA TGTGCCAGCAGTCGGATCGCGGGACAGGGACTATCCTTCCCTTCCGAGCAGTACTTC. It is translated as CASSRIAGQGLSFPSEQYF.

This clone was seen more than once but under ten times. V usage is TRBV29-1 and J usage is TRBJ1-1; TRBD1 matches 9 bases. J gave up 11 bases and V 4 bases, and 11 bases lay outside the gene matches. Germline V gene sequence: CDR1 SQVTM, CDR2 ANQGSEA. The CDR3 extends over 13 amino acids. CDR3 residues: CSVARDREVRAFF. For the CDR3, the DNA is TGCAGCGTTGCTCGGGACAGGGAAGTGAGGGCTTTCTTT.

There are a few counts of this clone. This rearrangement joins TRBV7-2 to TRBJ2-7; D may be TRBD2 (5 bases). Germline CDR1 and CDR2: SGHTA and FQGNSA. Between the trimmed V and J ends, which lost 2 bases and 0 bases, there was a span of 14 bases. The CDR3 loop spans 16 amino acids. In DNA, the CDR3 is TGTGCCAGCAGCTTAAGTTCGGGGATGAGCTCCTACGAGCAGTACTTC. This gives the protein CASSLSSGMSSYEQYF.

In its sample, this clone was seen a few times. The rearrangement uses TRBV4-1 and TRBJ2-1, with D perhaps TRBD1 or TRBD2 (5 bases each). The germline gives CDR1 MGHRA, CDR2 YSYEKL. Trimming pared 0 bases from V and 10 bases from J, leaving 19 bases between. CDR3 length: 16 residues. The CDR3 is CASSQDLGLRGGEQFF. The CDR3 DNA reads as TGCGCCAGCAGCCAAGACTTAGGACTTCGTGGGGGAGAGCAGTTCTTC.

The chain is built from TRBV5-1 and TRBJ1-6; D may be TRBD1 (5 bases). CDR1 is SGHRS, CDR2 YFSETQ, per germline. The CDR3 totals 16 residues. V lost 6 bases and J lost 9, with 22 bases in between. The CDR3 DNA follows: TGCGCCAGCACCACCCCCCGGGGCCCCTTTGCTTCACCCCTCCACTTT. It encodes CASTTPRGPFASPLHF.

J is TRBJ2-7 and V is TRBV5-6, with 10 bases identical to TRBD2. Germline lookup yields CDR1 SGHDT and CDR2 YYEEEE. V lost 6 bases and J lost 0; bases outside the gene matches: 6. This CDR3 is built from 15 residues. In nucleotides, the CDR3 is TGTGCCAGCACCCGCCTAGCGGGGGCCTCCTACGAGCAGTACTTC. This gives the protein CASTRLAGASYEQYF.

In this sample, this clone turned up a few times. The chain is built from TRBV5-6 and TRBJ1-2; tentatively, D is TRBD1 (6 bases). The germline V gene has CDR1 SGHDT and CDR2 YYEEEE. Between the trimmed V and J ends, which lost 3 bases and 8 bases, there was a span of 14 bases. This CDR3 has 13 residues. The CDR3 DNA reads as TGTGCCAGCAGCTCGGCGACAGGATGGGGCTACACCTTC. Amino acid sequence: CASSSATGWGYTF.

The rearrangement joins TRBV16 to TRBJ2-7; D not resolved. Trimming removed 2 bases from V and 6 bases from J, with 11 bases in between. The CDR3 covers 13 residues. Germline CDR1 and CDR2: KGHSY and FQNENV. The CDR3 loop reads CASSQGRFGEQYF. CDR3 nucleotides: TGTGCCAGCAGCCAAGGGCGGTTCGGCGAGCAGTACTTC.

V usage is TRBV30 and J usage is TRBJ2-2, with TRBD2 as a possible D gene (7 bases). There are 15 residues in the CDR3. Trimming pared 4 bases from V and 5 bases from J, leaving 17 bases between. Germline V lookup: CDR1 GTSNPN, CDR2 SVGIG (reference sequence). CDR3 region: CAWIAGGGGTGELFF. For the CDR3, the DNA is TGTGCCTGGATCGCCGGAGGGGGAGGGACCGGGGAGCTGTTTTTT.